Shown below are 14 T cell receptor beta chains from a single sample sequenced in a study of T cell changes during pregnancy in multiple sclerosis. Libraries were prepared by immunoSEQ multiplex PCR; TCRdb keeps only in-frame clonotypes and omits some of them. The data show about 60,000 clones, with about 92% seen just once and less than 2.5% held by the top ten. The input for sequencing was peripheral blood, taken in the first trimester of pregnancy. Receptors originate from a female donor with multiple sclerosis, enrolled in a pregnancy study.

The rearrangement links TRBV29-1 to TRBJ1-5; TRBD1 matches 10 bases. V was pared by 0 bases and J by 5 bases, with 4 bases of the junction left unmatched. In germline, CDR1 is SQVTM, CDR2 ANQGSEA. The CDR3 covers 15 residues. The CDR3 coding sequence is TGCAGCGTTGAAGAAGGACAGGGGGTTGATCAGCCCCAGCATTTT. Protein product: CSVEEGQGVDQPQHF.

V gene TRBV5-1 combines with J gene TRBJ1-5; no definite D call. Between the trimmed V and J ends, which lost 1 base and 7 bases, there was a span of 21 bases. The CDR3 contains 17 residues. The V gene's germline CDR1 is SGHRS and CDR2 YFSETQ. The CDR3 DNA sequence: TGCGCCAGCAGCTTGTTTAGGCGTACGAGGGCAGCCCAGCCCCAGCATTTT. Protein product: CASSLFRRTRAAQPQHF.

This chain uses TRBV19 with TRBJ2-2; tentative D call: TRBD2 (6 bases). This CDR3 has 15 amino acids. V shed 0 bases and J shed 7 bases, with 12 bases lying between them. The germline CDR1 and CDR2 sequences are LNHDA and SQIVND (reference sequence). DNA of the CDR3: TGTGCCAGTAGTATAGATGGGGGACTCTACGGGGAGCTGTTTTTT. As protein: CASSIDGGLYGELFF. The full variable domain, rest sourced from reference TRBV19 and TRBJ2-2, is DGGITQSPKYLFRKEGQNVTLSCEQNLNHDAMYWYRQDPGQGLRLIYYSQIVNDFQKGDIAEGYSVSREKKESFPLTVTSAQKNPTAFYLCASSIDGGLYGELFFGEGSRLTVL.

V usage is TRBV29-1 and J usage is TRBJ1-2; TRBD1 matches at 8 bases. The CDR3 consists of 12 residues. Losses at the gene ends were 1 base for V and 8 bases for J; bases not matched to a gene: 3. Germline V gene sequence: CDR1 SQVTM, CDR2 ANQGSEA. DNA of the CDR3: TGCAGCGTTGAAGGGCAGGGGGCCGGCTACACCTTC. This translates into CSVEGQGAGYTF.

This clone was counted only a few times. The chain has TRBV6-1 and TRBJ1-3, with D unresolved. Germline lookup yields CDR1 MNHNS and CDR2 SASEGT. The V end was cut by 3 bases, the J end by 4 bases, with 10 bases between. This CDR3 spans 14 amino acids. CDR3 loop: CASSDRGKGNTIYF. CDR3 sequence (DNA): TGTGCCAGCAGTGATAGAGGGAAAGGAAACACCATATATTTT.

The rearrangement joins TRBV28 to TRBJ2-5; 9 bases agree with TRBD2. Unmatched junction bases numbered 6, after V lost 7 bases and J lost 3 bases. The CDR3 runs to 14 residues. The germline V gene has CDR1 MDHEN and CDR2 SYDVKM. The CDR3 here is CASKLAGGEETQYF. The CDR3 nucleotides read TGTGCCAGCAAGTTGGCGGGAGGGGAAGAGACCCAGTACTTC. The full variable domain, its missing parts supplied by reference TRBV28 and TRBJ2-5, is DVKVTQSSRYLVKRTGEKVFLECVQDMDHENMFWYRQDPGLGLRLIYFSYDVKMKEKGDIPEGYSVSREKKERFSLILESASTNQTSMYLCASKLAGGEETQYFGPGTRLLVL.

The V gene is TRBV27, the J gene TRBJ2-3; 11 nucleotides agree with TRBD2. V trimming: 5 bases; J trimming: 1 base; junction bases outside the gene matches: 5. Germline-derived CDR1 and CDR2 are MNHEY and SMNVEV (reference sequence). There are 16 residues in the CDR3. CDR3 nucleotide sequence: TGTGCCAGCAGTCGCCAGGGACTAGCGGGCACAGATACGCAGTATTTT. Translating gives CASSRQGLAGTDTQYF.

This chain links TRBV7-6 with TRBJ1-1, with 7 bases identical to TRBD1. J gave up 5 bases and V 1 base, and 4 bases lay outside the gene matches. Germline CDR1 and CDR2: SGHVS and FNYEAQ. The CDR3 consists of 14 residues. The CDR3 protein is CASSLGAGGTEAFF. In nucleotides, the CDR3 is TGTGCCAGCAGCTTAGGGGCAGGGGGAACTGAAGCTTTCTTT.

This chain links TRBV6-5 with TRBJ2-5; D possibly corresponds to TRBD2 (6 bases). From germline, CDR1 is MNHEY and CDR2 SVGAGI. This CDR3 is built from 15 residues. The germline V and J ends were trimmed by 5 bases and 4 bases, with 17 bases remaining between them. The CDR3 sequence: CASSQRGGNRETQYF. The DNA for the CDR3 is TGTGCCAGCAGTCAGCGCGGAGGGAATCGAGAGACCCAGTACTTC.

The chain combines TRBV7-2 with TRBJ2-1, with unresolved D. Germline values: CDR1 SGHTA, CDR2 FQGNSA. The CDR3 sequence is 15 residues long. The V end was cut by 2 bases, the J end by 0 bases, with 8 bases between. CDR3 DNA: TGTGCCAGCAGCTTAACCGAACTCTCCTACAATGAGCAGTTCTTC. Its translation is CASSLTELSYNEQFF.

The CDR3 nucleotides are TGTGCCAGCAGCGGGACTAGCGGGAGGATAGAATACTTC. It is translated as CASSGTSGRIEYF. V gene TRBV27 combines with J gene TRBJ2-7; the match to TRBD2 covers 15 bases. The CDR3 has 13 amino acids. Germline trimming cut 6 bases from V and 13 bases from J; bases unmatched to any gene: 7. Germline values: CDR1 MNHEY, CDR2 SMNVEV (reference sequence).

V usage is TRBV7-2 and J usage is TRBJ2-7; 10 nucleotides match TRBD2. The CDR3 is 17 amino acids. Germline CDR1 is SGHTA and CDR2 is FQGNSA. The V gene end was trimmed by 0 bases and the J gene end by 4 bases; junction bases not matched to a gene: 9. The CDR3 region is CASSLARLAGDRYEQYF. The CDR3 DNA sequence: TGTGCCAGCAGCTTAGCGCGCCTAGCGGGAGATAGATACGAGCAGTACTTC.

This rearrangement joins TRBV5-4 to TRBJ2-3, with 10 bases that match TRBD1. The CDR3 spans 15 residues. Germline V gene sequence: CDR1 SGHNT, CDR2 YYREEE (reference sequence). The V gene end was trimmed by 4 bases and the J gene end by 10 bases; junction bases not matched to a gene: 12. The CDR3 region has the DNA TGTGCCAGCAGCCCGGGACAGGGGAGGGCCGACGCGCAGTATTTT. It codes for CASSPGQGRADAQYF. The whole variable domain, remainder taken from reference TRBV5-4 and TRBJ2-3, is ETGVTQSPTHLIKTRGQQVTLRCSSQSGHNTVSWYQQALGQGPQFIFQYYREEENGRGNFPPRFSGLQFPNYSSELNVNALELDDSALYLCASSPGQGRADAQYFGPGTRLTVL.

The rearrangement joins TRBV4-2 to TRBJ2-5, with 9 bases matching TRBD1. The J call is uncertain, as TRBJ2-7 better fits the DNA end. The CDR3 has 17 residues. Per the germline V gene, CDR1 is LGHNA and CDR2 is YNFKEQ. The CDR3 DNA is TGTGCCAGCAGCCAACTACAGGGGGCGACCCTTGGCTACGAGCAGTACTTC. This encodes CASSQLQGATLGYEQYF.